The 20 T cell receptor beta chains below were found in one sample sequenced in a study of cytomegalovirus exposure and HLA in healthy donors. With 60 Vbeta and 13 Jbeta primers, the PCR was carried out. Generated by immunoSEQ multiplex PCR, the TCRdb table keeps only in-frame clones and is missing some. The sample holds 110,000 to 150,000 clones, around three quarters seen once. Sequencing was performed on PBMCs. Receptors were obtained from a woman aged 40 to 55 in good health and CMV-seronegative.

This clone was seen a single time. This chain uses TRBV28 with TRBJ1-1; a possible D gene is TRBD1 (6 bases). With 5 bases removed from V and 10 bases from J, the gap between germline ends came to 20 bases. The CDR3 is 14 amino acids. Germline V gives CDR1 MDHEN, CDR2 SYDVKM. The CDR3 DNA reads as TGTGCCAGCAGTCCCCTAGGCGGGGGCGGGCGAGCTTTCTTT. It is translated as CASSPLGGGGRAFF.

The rearrangement joins TRBV6-5 to TRBJ1-1; no clear D gene. The germline CDR1 and CDR2 sequences are MNHEY and SVGAGI. The CDR3 consists of 13 residues. Trimming took 6 bases from V and 0 from J, leaving 8 bases between them. The CDR3, as DNA: TGTGCCAGCAGCTACCTCCTGAACACTGAAGCTTTCTTT. This codes for CASSYLLNTEAFF.

Note on this clone: A read error may produce the germline difference seen at one junction end. The chain recombines TRBV5-4 with TRBJ1-4; D is perhaps TRBD1 (5 bases). Germline V gene lookup returns CDR1 SGHNT and CDR2 YYREEE (reference sequence). This CDR3 contains 15 residues. The DNA for the CDR3 is TGTGCCAGCAGCTTTAATACAGGAGTAAATGGAAAACTGTTTTTT. Its translation: CASSFNTGVNGKLFF.

This chain connects TRBV9 to TRBJ2-7; 9 bases map to TRBD2. Losses at the gene ends were 4 bases for V and 2 bases for J; bases not matched to a gene: 4. Germline loops: CDR1 SGDLS, CDR2 YYNGEE. The CDR3 is 14 amino acids. CDR3 sequence (DNA): TGTGCCAGCAGCACAAGCGGGGGGCCCTACGAGCAGTACTTC. Its protein is CASSTSGGPYEQYF. The variable domain in full, completed from reference TRBV9 and TRBJ2-7, reads DSGVTQTPKHLITATGQRVTLRCSPRSGDLSVYWYQQSLDQGLQFLIQYYNGEERAKGNILERFSAQQFPDLHSELNLSSLELGDSALYFCASSTSGGPYEQYFGPGTRLTVT.

V and J are TRBV18 and TRBJ2-5; 7 nucleotides align to TRBD1. With the DNA end fitting TRBJ2-7 better, the J assignment may be wrong. The CDR3 has 15 amino acids. The germline CDR1 and CDR2 sequences are KGHSH and LQKENI. Written as DNA, the CDR3 is TGTGCCAGCTCACCGGGACAGTACACCTCCTACGAGCAGTACTTC. Its protein is CASSPGQYTSYEQYF.

The chain carries TRBV6-6 and TRBJ2-6, with 8 positions matching TRBD1. V lost 7 bases, J lost 1 base, and 6 bases stayed unmatched. From germline, CDR1 is MNHNY and CDR2 SVGAGI (reference sequence). The CDR3 spans 16 residues. As DNA, the CDR3 is TGTGCCAGCACCCACAGGGGGGTGTCTGGGGCCAACGTCCTGACTTTC. This translates into CASTHRGVSGANVLTF.

This clone has only a few counts. The chain joins TRBV5-1 to TRBJ2-3; 7 nucleotides agree with TRBD2. J was trimmed by 5 bases and V by 3 bases; bases with no gene match: 12. The CDR3 is made up of 16 amino acids. Germline CDR1 reads SGHRS; CDR2 reads YFSETQ. The chain's CDR3 is CASSSQERGPGDTQYF. In nucleotides, the CDR3 is TGCGCCAGCAGCTCCCAGGAGCGGGGCCCGGGAGATACGCAGTATTTT.

The chain is built from TRBV6-5 and TRBJ1-1, with TRBD1 as a possible D gene (6 bases). CDR1 is MNHEY and CDR2 is SVGAGI in the germline V gene. The CDR3 runs to 14 residues. Trimming removed 6 bases at V and 2 bases at J, with 13 bases between. CDR3 region: CASRAGTKNTEAFF. CDR3 in DNA: TGTGCCAGCAGGGCCGGGACAAAAAACACTGAAGCTTTCTTT.

The gene calls are TRBV6-5 and TRBJ2-5; weak D call: TRBD2 (7 bases). Trimming left V 0 bases short and J 3 bases short, with 11 bases between. The CDR3 spans 15 residues. CDR1 is MNHEY, CDR2 SVGAGI, per germline. This CDR3 is CASSYSRGGKETQYF. The CDR3 bases are TGTGCCAGCAGTTACTCGAGGGGGGGGAAAGAGACCCAGTACTTC.

The gene calls are TRBV25-1 and TRBJ2-2; TRBD1 is a possible D gene (5 bases). V lost 2 bases and J 6 bases, leaving 10 bases between the germline ends. Germline V gene sequence: CDR1 MGHDK, CDR2 SYGVNS. CDR3 length equals 14 residues. The DNA for the CDR3 is TGTGCCAGCAGTGAAGGGGCTGGGTCCGGGGAGCTGTTTTTT. Encoded protein: CASSEGAGSGELFF.

A few counts support this clone. The rearrangement joins TRBV5-6 to TRBJ1-1; D uncertain. The germline CDR1 and CDR2 sequences are SGHDT and YYEEEE. The CDR3 contains 12 residues. The ends were cut back, 4 bases at V and 8 bases at J, with 12 bases in the middle. The CDR3 loop reads CASSGQQPEAFF. In DNA form, the CDR3 reads TGTGCCAGCAGCGGCCAACAACCAGAAGCTTTCTTT. Full variable domain (missing parts from reference TRBV5-6 and TRBJ1-1): DAGVTQSPTHLIKTRGQQVTLRCSPKSGHDTVSWYQQALGQGPQFIFQYYEEEERQRGNFPDRFSGHQFPNYSSELNVNALLLGDSALYLCASSGQQPEAFFGQGTRLTVV.

This clone came up once. The rearrangement uses TRBV19 and TRBJ1-1, with D hard to call. The CDR3 sequence is 18 residues long. V lost 6 bases and J lost 1, with 24 bases in between. Germline V gene data show CDR1 as LNHDA and CDR2 as SQIVND (reference sequence). CDR3: CASSAGWQIQSPNTEAFF. The CDR3 DNA sequence: TGTGCCAGTAGCGCGGGGTGGCAGATCCAAAGCCCGAACACTGAAGCTTTCTTT.

This rearrangement joins TRBV6-5 to TRBJ1-4, with 9 bases identical to TRBD1. The trim removed 6 bases at V and 10 bases at J, leaving 12 bases unmatched. The CDR3 loop spans 15 amino acids. Germline CDR1 and CDR2: MNHEY and SVGAGI. The CDR3 protein is CASSRGQGMRGKLFF. DNA of the CDR3: TGTGCCAGCAGCCGGGGACAGGGCATGAGGGGAAAACTGTTTTTT.

The chain recombines TRBV19 with TRBJ2-2; 8 bases agree with TRBD2. Trimming cost V 5 bases and J 5 bases; bases outside gene matches: 10. The CDR3 is 16 amino acids. Germline CDR1 reads LNHDA; CDR2 reads SQIVND (reference sequence). This chain's CDR3 is CASSPRVAGPTGELFF. CDR3 sequence (DNA): TGTGCCAGTAGTCCCCGAGTAGCGGGACCGACCGGGGAGCTGTTTTTT.

V gene TRBV15 combines with J gene TRBJ1-1; D unclear. CDR3 size: 13 residues. CDR1 LNHNV and CDR2 YYDKDF come from the germline V gene (reference sequence). V dropped 3 bases and J dropped 3 bases, with 8 bases sitting between them. The CDR3 DNA follows: TGTGCCACCAGCAGCCTCGGTTACACTGAAGCTTTCTTT. Protein: CATSSLGYTEAFF.

V and J are TRBV6-6 and TRBJ1-5, with D unclear. V gave up 5 bases and J gave up 2 bases, with 13 bases separating them. The CDR3 length is 15 residues. Germline V gene sequence: CDR1 MNHNY, CDR2 SVGAGI (reference sequence). The CDR3 DNA follows: TGTGCCAGCAGTCCCATCCTCGGGGGCAATCAGCCCCAGCATTTT. Translated: CASSPILGGNQPQHF.

V usage is TRBV30 and J usage is TRBJ2-6; D uncertain. The CDR3 runs 14 residues. V was trimmed by 4 bases and J by 2 bases, leaving 9 bases between them. Germline V lookup: CDR1 GTSNPN, CDR2 SVGIG (reference sequence). CDR3 protein: CAWIEQPGANVLTF. The CDR3 DNA reads TGTGCCTGGATTGAACAGCCTGGGGCCAACGTCCTGACTTTC.

This clone occurred a few times. CDR3 in amino acids: CASTNVGAGYGYTF. In nucleotides, the CDR3 is TGTGCCAGCACTAATGTGGGGGCCGGCTATGGCTACACCTTC. The chain couples TRBV6-5 to TRBJ1-2, with D possibly being TRBD1 (6 bases). Germline-derived CDR1 and CDR2 are MNHEY and SVGAGI. The CDR3 length is 14 residues. Between the trimmed V and J ends, which lost 7 bases and 4 bases, there was a span of 16 bases.

This sequence joins TRBV12-5 and TRBJ2-3; 7 bases agree with TRBD2. This CDR3 has 16 residues. V gave up 5 bases and J gave up 0 bases; unmatched junction bases: 8. Germline values: CDR1 LGHNT, CDR2 FRNRAP. DNA of the CDR3: TGTGCTAGTGGTCTGAGCAGCGGGATAAGCACAGATACGCAGTATTTT. Amino acid sequence: CASGLSSGISTDTQYF.

The chain is built from TRBV27 and TRBJ1-5; no clear D gene. Trimming left V 1 base short and J 6 bases short, with 10 bases between. Germline V gives CDR1 MNHEY, CDR2 SMNVEV (reference sequence). The CDR3 sequence is 14 residues long. In DNA form, the CDR3 reads TGTGCCAGCAGTTTATGGGCCGTCGGTCAGCCCCAGCATTTT. This translates into CASSLWAVGQPQHF.